This TCR beta chain was observed in a study of CXCR3 chemokines and chemotherapy response in bladder cancer. In its sample, this clonotype is medium-sized. The length of the CDR3 is 11 residues. V lost 3 bases, J lost 3 bases, and 5 bases lay in between. The germline V gene has CDR1 DFQATT and CDR2 SNEGSKA (reference sequence). TCRdb recomputed calls from the PCR reads with MiXCR, one row per CDR3 protein. The sample yields about 8,100 distinct CDR3 sequences, around an eighth seen once. The chain joins TRBV20-1 to TRBJ1-1; no reliable D call. The sample was collected from a patient whose treatment included neoadjuvant chemotherapy. The sequence came from a human donor with bladder cancer that responded to neoadjuvant chemotherapy. Here the CDR3 reads CSARDYTEAFF. DNA for the CDR3: TGCAGTGCTAGGGACTACACTGAAGCTTTCTTT.